These 21 T cell receptor beta chains originate from one sample sequenced in a study of post-analysis software for immune sequencing data. Unique molecular identifiers were carried by the TCR beta cDNA libraries. TCRdb re-called the PCR reads through MiXCR, storing one row per CDR3 protein. The sample contains 450,000 or so distinct CDR3 sequences, roughly 46% of which appear only once. Their cognate antigens are unknown. Regarding the study as a whole: Higher frequency in patients than in controls was seen for about five TRBV segments, with TRBV5-6, TRBV5-1 and TRBV20-1 among them.

The sample was blood. The receptors stem from a girl between 10 and 17 years old with multiple sclerosis.

This clonotype was recorded a few times. The V gene is TRBV12-3 or TRBV12-4, the J gene TRBJ1-2, with D hard to call. This CDR3 contains 14 residues. Trimming cost V 7 bases and J 6 bases, with 18 bases left between them. CDR3 nucleotides: TGTGCCAGCACTTTCGCGCATCTGGGGAATGGCTACACCTTC. Protein: CASTFAHLGNGYTF.

This clonotype came up many times. The chain couples TRBV12-3 or TRBV12-4 to TRBJ1-2; tentative D call: TRBD1 (5 bases). This CDR3 is 13 amino acids long. Trimming took 7 bases from V and 4 from J, leaving 13 bases between them. The CDR3 is CASTNRRSYGYTF. CDR3 in DNA: TGTGCCAGCACAAACAGGAGAAGCTATGGCTACACCTTC.

V gene TRBV20-1 combines with J gene TRBJ2-1; the D gene is possibly TRBD2 (5 bases). V shed 3 bases and J shed 1 base, with 10 bases lying between them. The CDR3 runs 14 residues. The germline V gene encodes CDR1 DFQATT and CDR2 SNEGSKA (reference sequence). Here the CDR3 DNA reads TGCAGTGCTAGTTCTAGCCCGTCCTACAATGAGCAGTTCTTC. Its translation: CSASSSPSYNEQFF.

The chain is built from TRBV28 and TRBJ2-1; 11 nucleotides match TRBD2. CDR1 and CDR2 from the germline V gene are MDHEN and SYDVKM. This CDR3 is 16 amino acids long. The ends lost 3 bases at V and 2 bases at J; junction bases unmatched: 3. The DNA of the CDR3 is TGTGCCAGCAGTTTGTTAGCGGGAGGGCCCTACAATGAGCAGTTCTTC. Translating it yields CASSLLAGGPYNEQFF.

A word on this clonotype: An end of the junction does not agree with germline; a read error may underlie this. The chain recombines TRBV28 with TRBJ1-2; D perhaps matches TRBD1 (6 bases). The CDR3 covers 13 residues. Germline CDR1 MDHEN, CDR2 SYDVKM. CDR3 bases: TGTGCCAGCACAGGTTGGGACAACTACGGCTACACCTTC. Its translation is CASTGWDNYGYTF.

This clonotype has just a few counts. CDR3 residues: CASGTSGSSYEQYF. DNA of the CDR3: TGTGCCAGCGGGACTAGCGGGTCATCCTACGAGCAGTACTTC. The chain links TRBV28 to TRBJ2-7; 12 bases align to TRBD2. This CDR3 comprises 14 residues. Unmatched junction bases numbered 3, after V lost 8 bases and J lost 1 base. CDR1 is MDHEN and CDR2 is SYDVKM in the germline V gene.

This clonotype was seen ten or more times. This rearrangement joins TRBV4-3 to TRBJ2-3; D unclear. This CDR3 spans 15 amino acids. Trimming pared 0 bases from V and 5 bases from J, leaving 12 bases between. Germline V gene data show CDR1 as LGHNA and CDR2 as YSLEER. The CDR3 nucleotides are TGCGCCAGCAGCCAAGATGTGGCAGTAGGAGATACGCAGTATTTT. Its translation is CASSQDVAVGDTQYF.

The chain has TRBV12-3 or TRBV12-4 and TRBJ1-1; TRBD1 matches 10 bases. V dropped 6 bases and J dropped 4; count of bases not matched to a gene: 2. The CDR3 length is 13 residues. CDR3 bases: TGTGCCAGCAGCCGGACAGGGGGCACTGAAGCTTTCTTT. Translating gives CASSRTGGTEAFF.

The chain links TRBV9 to TRBJ2-1; 7 nucleotides line up with TRBD2. The CDR3 length is 14 residues. The V gene end was trimmed by 0 bases and the J gene end by 9 bases; junction bases not matched to a gene: 6. Per germline, CDR1 SGDLS and CDR2 YYNGEE. CDR3 loop: CASSVAPWGGEQFF. Written as DNA, the CDR3 is TGTGCCAGCAGCGTAGCCCCGTGGGGGGGTGAGCAGTTCTTC. Based on the CDR3 plus reference TRBV9 and TRBJ2-1, the full variable domain is DSGVTQTPKHLITATGQRVTLRCSPRSGDLSVYWYQQSLDQGLQFLIQYYNGEERAKGNILERFSAQQFPDLHSELNLSSLELGDSALYFCASSVAPWGGEQFFGPGTRLTVL.

In its sample, this clonotype was seen a few times. The J gene is TRBJ2-5, the V gene TRBV5-1; 10 nucleotides align to TRBD1. V shed 5 bases, J shed 3 bases, and the junction held 7 bases outside the gene matches. Germline CDR1 reads SGHRS; CDR2 reads YFSETQ. CDR3 size: 15 residues. CDR3 nucleotides: TGCGCCAGCAGATTTACCGGGACAGGGGAAGAGACCCAGTACTTC. Its protein is CASRFTGTGEETQYF.

The rearrangement joins TRBV6-6 to TRBJ2-3, with a tentative D call TRBD2 (6 bases). Per germline, CDR1 MNHNY and CDR2 SVGAGI (reference sequence). Trimming shortened V by 2 bases and J by 2 bases, and 8 bases separated the two germline ends. The CDR3 extends over 14 amino acids. This CDR3 is CASSYAGNTDTQYF. The CDR3 coding sequence is TGTGCCAGCAGTTACGCGGGGAACACAGATACGCAGTATTTT.

This chain uses TRBV5-1 with TRBJ1-2, with 10 bases aligning to TRBD1. CDR1 and CDR2 from the germline V gene are SGHRS and YFSETQ. The junction had 11 bases not matched to a gene; V was cut back by 5 bases and J by 4 bases. This CDR3 is 16 amino acids long. CDR3: CASRSGTGDRGYGYTF. CDR3 nucleotide sequence: TGCGCCAGCAGATCCGGGACAGGGGATCGGGGCTATGGCTACACCTTC. Using reference TRBV5-1 and TRBJ1-2 for the parts outside the CDR3, the full variable domain is KAGVTQTPRYLIKTRGQQVTLSCSPISGHRSVSWYQQTPGQGLQFLFEYFSETQRNKGNFPGRFSGRQFSNSRSEMNVSTLELGDSALYLCASRSGTGDRGYGYTFGSGTRLTVV.

This clonotype was counted at least ten times. This chain joins TRBV12-3 or TRBV12-4 and TRBJ1-2, with D maybe TRBD1 (6 bases). There are 13 residues in the CDR3. V lost 6 bases and J 4 bases, leaving 12 bases between the germline ends. CDR3: CASSLTGTYGYTF. The DNA of the CDR3 is TGTGCCAGCAGCTTAACAGGGACCTATGGCTACACCTTC.

This rearrangement joins TRBV5-1 to TRBJ2-5; 9 positions agree with TRBD2. The CDR3 is 15 amino acids. Unmatched junction bases numbered 7, after V lost 5 bases and J lost 2 bases. Germline V gene data show CDR1 as SGHRS and CDR2 as YFSETQ. The chain's CDR3 is CASSDLAGGQETQYF. The CDR3 coding sequence is TGCGCCAGCAGTGATCTTGCGGGAGGGCAAGAGACCCAGTACTTC. Combining the CDR3 with reference TRBV5-1 and TRBJ2-5 gives the whole variable domain KAGVTQTPRYLIKTRGQQVTLSCSPISGHRSVSWYQQTPGQGLQFLFEYFSETQRNKGNFPGRFSGRQFSNSRSEMNVSTLELGDSALYLCASSDLAGGQETQYFGPGTRLLVL.

The J gene is TRBJ2-5, the V gene TRBV28; D remains unclear. The V end lost 2 bases, the J end lost 0 bases, and 7 bases lay between the germline ends. Looked up from germline, CDR1 is MDHEN and CDR2 is SYDVKM. The CDR3 spans 14 residues. The DNA for the CDR3 is TGTGCCAGCAGTTTAACCGGCTACCAAGAGACCCAGTACTTC. As protein: CASSLTGYQETQYF.

The genes are TRBV28 and TRBJ2-3, with unresolved D. Germline V gene lookup returns CDR1 MDHEN and CDR2 SYDVKM. V shed 7 bases and J shed 5 bases, with 13 bases lying between them. The CDR3 has 13 residues. The CDR3 coding sequence is TGTGCCAGCAAATGGGGTAGAATAGATACGCAGTATTTT. Protein sequence: CASKWGRIDTQYF.

This sequence joins TRBV6-6 and TRBJ2-5; possible D gene TRBD1, 5 bases. The V gene's germline CDR1 is MNHNY and CDR2 SVGAGI (reference sequence). CDR3 size: 17 residues. Trimming pared 0 bases from V and 4 bases from J, leaving 18 bases between. This chain's CDR3 is CASSYSKFRDSGETQYF. The CDR3 bases are TGTGCCAGCAGTTACTCGAAGTTCAGGGATAGTGGAGAGACCCAGTACTTC.

The rearrangement links TRBV29-1 to TRBJ2-1; TRBD2 agrees at 10 bases. Trimming at V came to 1 base and at J to 2 bases, leaving 5 bases not matched to a gene. The CDR3 totals 16 residues. Germline CDR1 is SQVTM and CDR2 is ANQGSEA. The CDR3 nucleotides read TGCAGCGTTGAAGTCCCCGGGACTAGCGCCTACAATGAGCAGTTCTTC. Protein: CSVEVPGTSAYNEQFF.

The V gene is TRBV6-5, the J gene TRBJ2-7, with 8 bases identical to TRBD1. In germline, CDR1 is MNHEY, CDR2 SVGAGI. V dropped 0 bases and J dropped 3; count of bases not matched to a gene: 13. This CDR3 spans 18 amino acids. CDR3 in amino acids: CASSYSRGQGRGLYEQYF. Written as DNA, the CDR3 is TGTGCCAGCAGTTACTCCCGAGGACAGGGAAGAGGTCTCTACGAGCAGTACTTC.

This chain joins TRBV5-6 and TRBJ2-1; 11 bases map to TRBD1. CDR3 length: 12 amino acids. Germline assignment: CDR1 SGHDT and CDR2 YYEEEE. CDR3 residues: CAGQGEDNEQFF. In nucleotides, the CDR3 is TGTGCGGGACAGGGGGAGGACAATGAGCAGTTCTTC. The variable domain in full, with the rest retrieved from reference TRBV5-6 and TRBJ2-1, is DAGVTQSPTHLIKTRGQQVTLRCSPKSGHDTVSWYQQALGQGPQFIFQYYEEEERQRGNFPDRFSGHQFPNYSSELNVNALLLGDSALYLCAGQGEDNEQFFGPGTRLTVL.

This clonotype is a singleton in its sample. CDR3 region: CASSNTGSANQPQHF. CDR3 in DNA: TGTGCCAGCAGTAATACAGGGTCGGCCAATCAGCCCCAGCATTTT. The V gene is TRBV6-5, the J gene TRBJ1-5; possible D gene TRBD1, 6 bases. With 5 bases removed from V and 3 bases from J, the gap between germline ends came to 14 bases. Germline V gene data show CDR1 as MNHEY and CDR2 as SVGAGI. The CDR3 spans 15 residues.